One and the same sample provided the 32 T cell receptor beta chains below, sequenced in a study of blood T cell repertoires in COVID-19. TCRdb's table, derived via immunoSEQ multiplex PCR, lists solely in-frame clones and lacks some. The sample has over 150,000 clones; about 88% are singletons. Material for sequencing was peripheral blood. Receptor source: a man younger than 35 who had recovered from COVID-19.

This rearrangement joins TRBV2 to TRBJ1-1; D unclear. V gave up 0 bases and J gave up 5 bases, with 10 bases separating them. Germline CDR1 SNHLY, CDR2 FYNNEI. This CDR3 is built from 14 residues. For the CDR3, the DNA is TGTGCCAGCAGTGAAGCGCGAGAGCTGACTGAAGCTTTCTTT. Translation: CASSEARELTEAFF.

The rearrangement uses TRBV28 and TRBJ1-1; 8 bases match TRBD1. The CDR3 is 15 residues long. Trimming removed 5 bases from V and 0 bases from J; junction bases left unmatched: 5. Looked up from germline, CDR1 is MDHEN and CDR2 is SYDVKM. The CDR3 loop is CASSKTGVLNTEAFF. The CDR3 DNA reads as TGTGCCAGCAGTAAGACAGGGGTTTTGAACACTGAAGCTTTCTTT.

The chain's CDR3 is CASSEGGLRGYTQYF. In DNA, the CDR3 is TGTGCCAGCAGTGAAGGTGGTCTTAGGGGGTATACGCAGTATTTT. This chain links TRBV2 with TRBJ2-3; possibly TRBD1 for D (6 bases). Trimming removed 1 base at V and 7 bases at J, with 15 bases between. This CDR3 spans 15 amino acids. Germline loops: CDR1 SNHLY, CDR2 FYNNEI. The whole variable domain, remainder taken from reference TRBV2 and TRBJ2-3, is EPEVTQTPSHQVTQMGQEVILRCVPISNHLYFYWYRQILGQKVEFLVSFYNNEISEKSEIFDDQFSVERPDGSNFTLKIRSTKLEDSAMYFCASSEGGLRGYTQYFGPGTRLTVL.

This clone came up a few times. The chain employs TRBV4-1 and TRBJ2-2, with D perhaps TRBD2 (5 bases). There are 14 residues in the CDR3. Germline-derived CDR1 and CDR2 are MGHRA and YSYEKL. V shed 3 bases and J shed 6 bases, with 11 bases lying between them. The CDR3 reads CASSQMGEAGELFF. Here the CDR3 DNA reads TGCGCCAGCAGCCAGATGGGAGAGGCCGGGGAGCTGTTTTTT.

This clone was seen repeatedly, ten times or more. J is TRBJ1-1 and V is TRBV9, with 7 bases lining up with TRBD1. The CDR3 contains 14 residues. The germline V gene has CDR1 SGDLS and CDR2 YYNGEE. V was pared by 3 bases and J by 5 bases, with 7 bases of the junction left unmatched. CDR3 amino acids: CASSGQGRGTEAFF. CDR3 in DNA: TGTGCCAGCAGCGGACAGGGCCGAGGGACTGAAGCTTTCTTT.

The rearrangement joins TRBV19 to TRBJ1-5; 9 nucleotides align to TRBD1. This CDR3 has 16 residues. V shed 5 bases, J shed 6 bases, and the junction held 11 bases outside the gene matches. CDR1 LNHDA and CDR2 SQIVND come from the germline V gene (reference sequence). CDR3: CASSLPGTGLSQPQHF. CDR3 sequence (DNA): TGTGCCAGTAGTCTCCCCGGGACAGGGTTGAGTCAGCCCCAGCATTTT.

J is TRBJ1-5 and V is TRBV3-1 (or the pseudogene TRBV3-2); the match to TRBD1 covers 10 bases. There are 17 residues in the CDR3. V trimming: 4 bases; J trimming: 4 bases; junction bases outside the gene matches: 10. CDR1 and CDR2 (germline): LGHDT, YNNKEL (reference sequence). The CDR3 DNA is TGTGCCAGCAGCCCCCGGGACAGGGGAGGGATGAATCAGCCCCAGCATTTT. Amino acids: CASSPRDRGGMNQPQHF.

The chain has TRBV9 and TRBJ1-6; TRBD1 agrees at 7 bases. The CDR3 length is 16 residues. From germline, CDR1 is SGDLS and CDR2 YYNGEE. Trimming removed 3 bases from V and 7 bases from J; junction bases left unmatched: 10. The CDR3 loop is CASSAAGGQWNSPLHF. The CDR3 nucleotides are TGTGCCAGCAGCGCCGCCGGGGGACAGTGGAATTCACCCCTCCACTTT.

This chain uses TRBV7-9 with TRBJ2-5, with D unresolved. The germline gives CDR1 SEHNR, CDR2 FQNEAQ (reference sequence). This CDR3 is built from 12 residues. With 5 bases removed from V and 9 bases from J, the gap between germline ends came to 13 bases. The CDR3 loop reads CASSRIDEAQYF. CDR3 DNA sequence: TGTGCCAGCAGCCGAATCGACGAGGCCCAGTACTTC. Full variable domain (rest looked up from reference TRBV7-9 and TRBJ2-5): DTGVSQNPRHKITKRGQNVTFRCDPISEHNRLYWYRQTLGQGPEFLTYFQNEAQLEKSRLLSDRFSAERPKGSFSTLEIQRTEQGDSAMYLCASSRIDEAQYFGPGTRLLVL.

J is TRBJ2-3 and V is TRBV15; D is possibly TRBD1 (6 bases). The CDR3 has 14 residues. V dropped 8 bases and J dropped 0 bases, with 12 bases sitting between them. Germline lookup yields CDR1 LNHNV and CDR2 YYDKDF (reference sequence). CDR3 sequence: CATADRSSTDTQYF. CDR3 nucleotides: TGTGCCACCGCAGACAGGTCGAGCACAGATACGCAGTATTTT.

The chain has TRBV5-8 and TRBJ2-1, with a weak D call TRBD2 (5 bases). V was pared by 0 bases and J by 7 bases, with 14 bases between. There are 15 residues in the CDR3. Germline CDR1 reads SGHTS; CDR2 reads YDEGEE. CDR3 amino acids: CASSLDMGSENEQFF. Here the CDR3 DNA reads TGTGCCAGCAGCTTGGATATGGGTAGCGAGAATGAGCAGTTCTTC.

The sample holds one count of this clone. V and J are TRBV29-1 and TRBJ2-7, with TRBD1 matching 9 bases. Germline V gene lookup returns CDR1 SQVTM and CDR2 ANQGSEA. The V gene end was trimmed by 7 bases and the J gene end by 2 bases; junction bases not matched to a gene: 6. CDR3 length: 13 amino acids. The CDR3 DNA reads TGCAGCGCTCTTGGGGACAGGGCCTACGAGCAGTACTTC. It codes for CSALGDRAYEQYF.

This clone was found once. V is TRBV6-5 and J is TRBJ2-4; D unresolved. This CDR3 contains 15 residues. Germline V gives CDR1 MNHEY, CDR2 SVGAGI. V was cut by 8 bases and J by 0 bases, with 14 bases left in between. CDR3 sequence reads: CASRLLTLAKNIQYF. The CDR3 nucleotides read TGTGCCAGCCGACTCCTCACCTTAGCCAAAAACATTCAGTACTTC.

This chain uses TRBV3-1 (or the pseudogene TRBV3-2) with TRBJ2-5; 7 bases agree with TRBD2. Germline values: CDR1 LGHDT, CDR2 YNNKEL (reference sequence). Germline trimming cut 1 base from V and 5 bases from J; bases unmatched to any gene: 7. The CDR3 is 15 amino acids. The CDR3 DNA follows: TGTGCCAGCAGCCAAGTTGGACTAGGAACCGAGACCCAGTACTTC. It specifies CASSQVGLGTETQYF.

The chain links TRBV6-5 to TRBJ2-5, with 7 bases lining up with TRBD2. The CDR3 contains 15 residues. The trim removed 0 bases at V and 4 bases at J, leaving 5 bases unmatched. Germline CDR1 reads MNHEY; CDR2 reads SVGAGI. The CDR3 bases are TGTGCCAGCAGTTACTCCACGGGAGGCGGAGAGACCCAGTACTTC. As protein: CASSYSTGGGETQYF.

The CDR3, as DNA: TGTGCCAGCGCGTACAGGATGAACACTGAAGCTTTCTTT. As protein: CASAYRMNTEAFF. V gene TRBV2 combines with J gene TRBJ1-1; weak D call: TRBD1 (5 bases). V lost 8 bases and J 0 bases, leaving 10 bases between the germline ends. CDR3 size: 13 residues. Looked up from germline, CDR1 is SNHLY and CDR2 is FYNNEI. Full variable domain (missing parts from reference TRBV2 and TRBJ1-1): EPEVTQTPSHQVTQMGQEVILRCVPISNHLYFYWYRQILGQKVEFLVSFYNNEISEKSEIFDDQFSVERPDGSNFTLKIRSTKLEDSAMYFCASAYRMNTEAFFGQGTRLTVV.

This clone was observed a few times. Other DNA sequences in the same sample also yield this CDR3. This chain uses TRBV5-6 with TRBJ2-6; D may be TRBD1 (6 bases). This CDR3 has 15 residues. From germline, CDR1 is SGHDT and CDR2 YYEEEE. Trimming removed 2 bases at V and 0 bases at J, with 6 bases between. DNA of the CDR3: TGTGCCAGCAGCTTCAGGGGCTCTGGGGCCAACGTCCTGACTTTC. This codes for CASSFRGSGANVLTF.

V and J are TRBV7-9 and TRBJ2-5; no definite D call. The CDR3 has 13 amino acids. CDR1 is SEHNR, CDR2 FQNEAQ, per germline (reference sequence). V lost 7 bases and J lost 2, with 11 bases in between. The CDR3 DNA is TGTGCCAGCAAAGACTCAAATCAAGAGACCCAGTACTTC. This codes for CASKDSNQETQYF.

Comment on this clone: Other nucleotide sequences from this sample produce the same CDR3. The chain uses TRBV12-3 or TRBV12-4 and TRBJ2-5; D is uncertain. The CDR3 consists of 11 residues. The ends were cut back, 3 bases at V and 5 bases at J, with 4 bases in the middle. The CDR3 reads CASSFGETQYF. The DNA of the CDR3 is TGTGCCAGCAGTTTCGGGGAGACCCAGTACTTC.

J is TRBJ2-3 and V is TRBV7-3; TRBD2 agrees at 12 bases. Germline V gene data show CDR1 as SGHTA and CDR2 as FQGTGA. This CDR3 has 16 residues. Trimming removed 3 bases from V and 1 base from J; junction bases left unmatched: 2. CDR3 DNA: TGTGCCAGCAGCTTCCGACTAGCGGGAGGCACAGATACGCAGTATTTT. Amino acids: CASSFRLAGGTDTQYF. The full variable domain, with the rest looked up from reference TRBV7-3 and TRBJ2-3, is GAGVSQTPSNKVTEKGKYVELRCDPISGHTALYWYRQSLGQGPEFLIYFQGTGAADDSGLPNDRFFAVRPEGSVSTLKIQRTERGDSAVYLCASSFRLAGGTDTQYFGPGTRLTVL.

The CDR3 region is CASSPGGAGGPGEQYF. In DNA form, the CDR3 reads TGTGCCAGCAGCCCGGGGGGGGCGGGAGGGCCGGGCGAGCAGTACTTC. The V call is TRBV5-5, the J call TRBJ2-7; 9 bases are shared with TRBD2. The trim removed 4 bases at V and 6 bases at J, leaving 14 bases unmatched. The CDR3 spans 16 residues. The germline CDR1 and CDR2 sequences are SGHKS and YYEKEE (reference sequence).

This clone was seen a single time. J is TRBJ2-1 and V is TRBV19; 9 nucleotides line up with TRBD2. Unmatched junction bases numbered 3, after V lost 9 bases and J lost 6 bases. Germline V gene lookup returns CDR1 LNHDA and CDR2 SQIVND (reference sequence). The length of the CDR3 is 12 residues. In DNA form, the CDR3 reads TGTGCCAGCGAAGCGGGGGGCAATGAGCAGTTCTTC. It specifies CASEAGGNEQFF.

This sequence joins TRBV5-5 and TRBJ2-7; possibly TRBD2 for D (6 bases). Germline values: CDR1 SGHKS, CDR2 YYEKEE (reference sequence). The V gene lost 0 bases and the J gene lost 7 bases, with 11 bases spanning the gap. There are 13 residues in the CDR3. CDR3 sequence reads: CASSLALGGEQYF. CDR3 bases: TGTGCCAGCAGCTTGGCCCTGGGGGGTGAGCAGTACTTC.

The V gene is TRBV21-1, the J gene TRBJ2-5; the tabulated D call, TRBD2, remains unverified against the DNA. TRBV21-1 counts as a pseudogene. The CDR3 totals 16 residues. The CDR3 here is CASSKLAPTSEETQYF. CDR3 bases: TGTGCCAGCAGCAAACTAGCGCCCACCTCGGAAGAGACCCAGTACTTC.

The chain is built from TRBV6-4 and TRBJ2-2; no clear D. V was shortened by 0 bases and J by 5 bases, with 7 bases between the two germline ends. The CDR3 consists of 14 residues. Germline CDR1 MRHNA, CDR2 SNTAGT. CDR3 residues: CASSDSGFTGELFF. CDR3 DNA sequence: TGTGCCAGCAGTGACTCTGGCTTTACCGGGGAGCTGTTTTTT.

The gene calls are TRBV3-1 (or the pseudogene TRBV3-2) and TRBJ2-5; D perhaps matches TRBD2 (5 bases). CDR3 length equals 13 residues. V shed 4 bases and J shed 3 bases, with 9 bases lying between them. Germline V gene lookup returns CDR1 LGHDT and CDR2 YNNKEL (reference sequence). CDR3 nucleotides: TGTGCCAGCAGCCCCTGGGGAGAAGAGACCCAGTACTTC. As protein: CASSPWGEETQYF.

The chain has TRBV2 and TRBJ1-4; 7 nucleotides match TRBD1. With 10 bases clipped from V and 6 bases from J, the junction kept 11 bases outside the gene matches. The CDR3 extends over 14 amino acids. CDR1 and CDR2 (germline): SNHLY, FYNNEI. DNA of the CDR3: TGTGCCACCAAGGGGGCCGTAAAGCATGAAAAACTGTTTTTT. Residues: CATKGAVKHEKLFF.

DNA of the CDR3: TGTGCCAGTAGTCCCTCGGGTGGCAATCAGCCCCAGCATTTT. It translates to CASSPSGGNQPQHF. This rearrangement joins TRBV19 to TRBJ1-5; the D is unclear. The CDR3 has 14 residues. V gave up 5 bases and J gave up 2 bases, with 10 bases separating them. CDR1 and CDR2 from the germline V gene are LNHDA and SQIVND (reference sequence).

The genes are TRBV10-1 and TRBJ2-1, with D perhaps matching TRBD1 (5 bases). The germline V gene has CDR1 WNHNN and CDR2 SYGVQD (reference sequence). The CDR3 is 15 amino acids. V was shortened by 4 bases and J by 4 bases, with 14 bases between the two germline ends. CDR3 bases: TGCGCCAGCAGTGGGGGCCAAGGGGTTTACAATGAGCAGTTCTTC. This translates into CASSGGQGVYNEQFF.

This chain connects TRBV28 to TRBJ1-1, with D possibly TRBD1 on 5 matching bases. This CDR3 is 12 amino acids long. CDR1 is MDHEN and CDR2 is SYDVKM in the germline V gene. Trimming left V 5 bases short and J 7 bases short, with 11 bases between. CDR3 sequence: CASSLSQGEAFF. The CDR3 nucleotides are TGTGCCAGCAGTCTCTCTCAGGGTGAAGCTTTCTTT.

This chain uses TRBV29-1 with TRBJ1-5; D is perhaps TRBD1 (6 bases). CDR1 is SQVTM and CDR2 is ANQGSEA in the germline V gene. V was clipped by 7 bases and J by 5 bases, with 15 bases between them. The CDR3 is made up of 13 amino acids. CDR3 amino acids: CSAKQGRDQPQHF. CDR3 sequence (DNA): TGCAGCGCTAAACAGGGAAGAGATCAGCCCCAGCATTTT.

This chain connects TRBV6-1 to TRBJ2-7, with a possible D match to TRBD2 (5 bases). V lost 1 base and J 7 bases, leaving 17 bases between the germline ends. The germline CDR1 and CDR2 sequences are MNHNS and SASEGT. CDR3 length: 15 residues. CDR3 coding DNA: TGTGCCAGCAGTGAAGATTGGGGAGCGTCGGGTGAGCAGTACTTC. It codes for CASSEDWGASGEQYF.